This TCR beta chain was recovered during a study of blood T cell repertoires in COVID-19. Across the study: The United States, Italy and Spain provided the acute and convalescent COVID-19 samples. T cells, B-cell-depleted T cells, or PBMCs supplied cDNA or gDNA.

The protocol was immunoSEQ multiplex PCR, while the TCRdb copy is restricted to in-frame clones and leaves out a portion. The repertoire holds 310,000 or so clones, with more than 75% as singletons. Sample: peripheral blood. The sequence was obtained from a woman aged 25-40 years who had recovered from COVID-19.

CDR3 protein: CASSRGLAGAIYNEQFF. The CDR3, as DNA: TGTGCCAGCAGCAGAGGACTAGCGGGGGCCATATACAATGAGCAGTTCTTC. The chain carries TRBV5-4 and TRBJ2-1; 13 nucleotides align to TRBD2. The CDR3 covers 17 residues. The V gene's germline CDR1 is SGHNT and CDR2 YYREEE (reference sequence). V shed 4 bases and J 4 bases; nucleotides not matched to a gene: 8.